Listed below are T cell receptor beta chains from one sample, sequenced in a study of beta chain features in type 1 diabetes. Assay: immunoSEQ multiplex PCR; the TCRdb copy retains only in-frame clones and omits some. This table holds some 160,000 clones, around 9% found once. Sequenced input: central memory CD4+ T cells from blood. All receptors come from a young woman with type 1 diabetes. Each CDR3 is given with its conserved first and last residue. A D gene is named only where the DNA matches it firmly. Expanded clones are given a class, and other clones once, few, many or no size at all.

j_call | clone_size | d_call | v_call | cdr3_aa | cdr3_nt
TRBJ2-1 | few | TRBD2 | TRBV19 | CASTTKWRLAGGGEQFF | TGTGCCAGCACAACCAAGTGGAGACTAGCGGGAGGGGGTGAGCAGTTCTTC
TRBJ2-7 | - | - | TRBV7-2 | CASSLVASKAYEQYF | TGTGCCAGCAGCTTAGTAGCCAGTAAGGCCTACGAGCAGTACTTC
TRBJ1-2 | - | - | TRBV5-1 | CASSRTGDYGYTF | TGCGCCAGCAGCAGAACAGGCGACTATGGCTACACCTTC
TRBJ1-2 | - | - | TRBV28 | CASSPLGQGLGGYTF | TGTGCCAGCAGTCCGCTAGGGCAGGGTTTAGGTGGCTACACCTTC
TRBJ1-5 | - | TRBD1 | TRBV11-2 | CASSLDRGQPQHF | TGTGCCAGCAGCCTCGACAGGGGACAGCCCCAGCATTTT
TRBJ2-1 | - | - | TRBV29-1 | CSVVSQGSSEQFF | TGCAGCGTTGTAAGTCAGGGATCGAGTGAGCAGTTCTTC
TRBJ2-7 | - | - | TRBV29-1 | CSVGAGDNYEQYF | TGCAGCGTTGGGGCAGGGGATAACTACGAGCAGTACTTC
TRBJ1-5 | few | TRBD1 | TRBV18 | CASSPTQGAGQPQHF | TGTGCCAGCTCACCAACACAGGGGGCAGGTCAGCCCCAGCATTTT
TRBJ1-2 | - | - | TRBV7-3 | CASSLTMDGDGYTF | TGTGCCAGCAGCTTAACGATGGACGGGGATGGCTACACCTTC
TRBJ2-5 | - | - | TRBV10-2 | CASRTDKETQYF | TGCGCCAGCAGAACAGATAAAGAGACCCAGTACTTC
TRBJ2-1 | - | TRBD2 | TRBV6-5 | CASSYLSGRDNEQFF | TGTGCCAGCAGTTACCTTAGCGGGAGGGACAATGAGCAGTTCTTC
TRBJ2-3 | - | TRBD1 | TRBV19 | CASTEGQGEADTQYF | TGTGCCAGTACCGAGGGACAGGGCGAGGCAGATACGCAGTATTTT
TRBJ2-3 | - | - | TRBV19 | CASSILSSDTQYF | TGTGCCAGTAGTATTCTGTCGTCAGATACGCAGTATTTT
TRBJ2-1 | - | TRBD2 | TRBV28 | CASSQVAGGPINEQFF | TGTGCCAGCAGCCAGGTAGCGGGAGGCCCTATCAATGAGCAGTTCTTC
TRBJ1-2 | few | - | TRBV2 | CASSEQGSNYGYTF | TGTGCCAGCAGTGAGCAGGGATCTAACTATGGCTACACCTTC
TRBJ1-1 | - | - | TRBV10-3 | CAISESYNTGRTEAFF | TGTGCCATCAGTGAGTCGTACAACACGGGTCGCACTGAAGCTTTCTTT
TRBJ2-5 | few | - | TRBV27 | CASSLGASQETQYF | TGTGCCAGCAGTTTAGGGGCTAGCCAAGAGACCCAGTACTTC
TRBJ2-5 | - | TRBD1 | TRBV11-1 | CASNLDRAETQYF | TGTGCCAGCAACTTAGACAGGGCAGAGACCCAGTACTTC
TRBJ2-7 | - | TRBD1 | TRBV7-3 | CASSYGTGLDEQYF | TGTGCCAGCAGCTACGGGACAGGGTTGGACGAGCAGTACTTC
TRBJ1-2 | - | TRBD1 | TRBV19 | CASSGPRQGAHGYTF | TGTGCCAGTAGTGGCCCGCGACAGGGGGCGCATGGCTACACCTTC
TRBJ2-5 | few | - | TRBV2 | CASSDSETQYF | TGTGCCAGCAGTGATAGCGAGACCCAGTACTTC
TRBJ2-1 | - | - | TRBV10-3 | CAISGGGLNEQFF | TGTGCCATCAGTGGGGGCGGCCTCAATGAGCAGTTCTTC
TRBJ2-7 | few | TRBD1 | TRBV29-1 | CSVAVQGEIHEQYF | TGCAGCGTGGCTGTACAGGGGGAGATCCACGAGCAGTACTTC
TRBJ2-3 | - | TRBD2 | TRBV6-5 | CASSRGLATDTQYF | TGTGCCAGCAGTCGGGGACTAGCGACAGATACGCAGTATTTT
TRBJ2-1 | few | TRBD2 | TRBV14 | CASSQDRGGSYNEQFF | TGTGCCAGCAGCCAAGATCGGGGGGGCTCCTACAATGAGCAGTTCTTC
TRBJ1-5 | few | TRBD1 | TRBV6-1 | CASSRTGNQPQHF | TGTGCCAGCAGCCGGACAGGGAATCAGCCCCAGCATTTT
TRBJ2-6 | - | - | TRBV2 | CARSGTQSSGANVLTF | TGTGCCCGCTCCGGGACACAAAGCTCTGGGGCCAACGTCCTGACTTTC
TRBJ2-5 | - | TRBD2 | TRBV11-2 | CASSFTTSGRVTQYF | TGTGCCAGCAGCTTCACCACTAGCGGGAGGGTGACCCAGTACTTC
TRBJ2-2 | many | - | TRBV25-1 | CASSRAGDTGELFF | TGTGCCAGCAGCCGGGCCGGGGACACCGGGGAGCTGTTTTTT
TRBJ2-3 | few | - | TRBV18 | CASSPWSSTDTQYF | TGTGCCAGCTCACCATGGAGTAGCACAGATACGCAGTATTTT
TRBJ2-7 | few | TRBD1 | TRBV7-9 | CASSPRQGTYEQYF | TGTGCCAGCAGCCCGCGACAGGGAACCTACGAGCAGTACTTC
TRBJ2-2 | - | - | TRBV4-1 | CASSQAREPRTGELFF | TGCGCCAGCAGCCAAGCAAGAGAGCCGCGCACCGGGGAGCTGTTTTTT
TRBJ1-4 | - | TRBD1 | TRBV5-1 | CASSSVGGRGNEKLFF | TGCGCCAGCAGCTCCGTTGGGGGCAGGGGGAATGAAAAACTGTTTTTT
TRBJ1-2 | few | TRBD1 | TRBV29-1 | CSVDGTGEGYTF | TGCAGCGTCGACGGGACAGGGGAAGGCTACACCTTC
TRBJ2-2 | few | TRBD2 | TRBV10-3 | CAIRGGGASWNTGELFF | TGTGCCATCAGAGGCGGGGGGGCGTCTTGGAACACCGGGGAGCTGTTTTTT
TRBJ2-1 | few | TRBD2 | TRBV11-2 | CASSQLNGRANEQFF | TGTGCCAGCAGCCAACTTAACGGGAGGGCCAATGAGCAGTTCTTC
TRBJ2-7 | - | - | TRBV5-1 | CASSNTYEQYF | TGCGCCAGCAGCAACACCTACGAGCAGTACTTC
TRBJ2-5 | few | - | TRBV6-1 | CASSAGNLQETQYF | TGTGCCAGCAGTGCGGGAAACCTCCAAGAGACCCAGTACTTC
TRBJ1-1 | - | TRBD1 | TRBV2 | CASKTGTVNTEAFF | TGTGCCAGCAAGACCGGGACAGTGAACACTGAAGCTTTCTTT
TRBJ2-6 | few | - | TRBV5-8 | CASSLEGGTGANVLTF | TGTGCCAGCAGCTTGGAGGGGGGGACTGGGGCCAACGTCCTGACTTTC
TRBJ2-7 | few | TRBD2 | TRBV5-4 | CASSEGLAEYF | TGTGCCAGCAGCGAGGGACTAGCGGAGTACTTC
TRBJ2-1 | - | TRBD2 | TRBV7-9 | CASSLRYGRAGNEQFF | TGTGCCAGCAGCTTACGTTACGGGAGGGCTGGCAATGAGCAGTTCTTC
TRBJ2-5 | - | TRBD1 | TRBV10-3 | CAISVVDRGKETQYF | TGTGCCATCAGTGTAGTGGACAGGGGGAAGGAGACCCAGTACTTC
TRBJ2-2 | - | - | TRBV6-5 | CASKDSNTGELFF | TGTGCCAGCAAGGACAGTAACACCGGGGAGCTGTTTTTT
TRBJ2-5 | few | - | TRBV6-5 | CASSYSPGQQETQYF | TGTGCCAGCAGTTACTCGCCGGGACAACAAGAGACCCAGTACTTC
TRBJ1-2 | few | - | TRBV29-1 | CSARVGDGYTF | TGCAGCGCCCGAGTCGGGGATGGCTACACCTTC
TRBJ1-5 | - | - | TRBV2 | CASSGNGNQPQHF | TGTGCCAGCAGCGGGAACGGCAATCAGCCCCAGCATTTT
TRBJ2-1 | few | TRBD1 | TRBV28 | CASSRPGQEYNEQFF | TGTGCCAGCAGCCGCCCGGGACAGGAATACAATGAGCAGTTCTTC
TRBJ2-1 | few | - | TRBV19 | CASSISDGGEQFF | TGTGCCAGTAGTATATCTGACGGGGGTGAGCAGTTCTTC
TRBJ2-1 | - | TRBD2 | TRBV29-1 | CSVGTSGRADHYNEQFF | TGCAGCGTCGGGACTAGCGGGAGGGCGGACCACTACAATGAGCAGTTCTTC
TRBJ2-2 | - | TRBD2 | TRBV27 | CASREATPAGELFF | TGTGCCAGCCGGGAGGCCACTCCTGCCGGGGAGCTGTTTTTT
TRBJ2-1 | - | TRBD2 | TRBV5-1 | CASSLVAGANEQFF | TGCGCCAGCAGCTTGGTAGCGGGCGCCAATGAGCAGTTCTTC
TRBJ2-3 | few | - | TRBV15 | CATSTHPDTQYF | TGTGCCACCAGCACCCATCCAGATACGCAGTATTTT
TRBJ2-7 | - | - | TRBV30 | CAWSSKMALLYEQYF | TGTGCCTGGAGTAGTAAGATGGCTCTCTTGTACGAGCAGTACTTC
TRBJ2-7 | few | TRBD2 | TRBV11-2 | CASSVRSGGYEQYF | TGTGCCAGCAGCGTCCGCTCGGGGGGATACGAGCAGTACTTC